These 3 T cell receptor beta chains originate from one sample sequenced in a study of OX40 agonist ivuxolimab in advanced cancers. The table came from immunoSEQ multiplex PCR; TCRdb's copy has only in-frame clones and leaves some out. The table records about 90,000 clones, roughly 90% of them present only once. The source was CD4+ or CD8+ T cells sorted from blood, collected in a trial of the OX40 agonist ivuxolimab. These receptors were taken from an adult with an advanced solid tumor such as melanoma, head and neck, liver or kidney cancer.

The chain recombines TRBV6-1 with TRBJ2-7, with D perhaps matching TRBD2 (6 bases). The CDR3 has 14 residues. Trimming shortened V by 6 bases and J by 6 bases, and 18 bases separated the two germline ends. Germline V gene sequence: CDR1 MNHNS, CDR2 SASEGT. CDR3 loop: CASRPNSGLGEQYF. CDR3 nucleotide sequence: TGTGCCAGCAGACCGAATAGCGGCCTGGGCGAGCAGTACTTC.

The genes are TRBV5-1 and TRBJ2-7, with 9 positions matching TRBD2. CDR1 and CDR2 from the germline V gene are SGHRS and YFSETQ. CDR3 size: 15 residues. V dropped 0 bases and J dropped 2; count of bases not matched to a gene: 3. CDR3 residues: CASSLAGTSTYEQYF. CDR3 DNA: TGCGCCAGCAGCTTGGCCGGGACTAGCACCTACGAGCAGTACTTC.

This clone was observed a single time. This chain connects TRBV7-9 to TRBJ2-5, with TRBD2 matching over 9 bases. This CDR3 is 15 amino acids long. Germline V gene data show CDR1 as SEHNR and CDR2 as FQNEAQ (reference sequence). Losses at the gene ends were 5 bases for V and 5 bases for J; bases not matched to a gene: 9. The CDR3 sequence is CASSVTSGWGETQYF. For the CDR3, the DNA is TGTGCCAGCAGCGTGACTAGCGGCTGGGGGGAGACCCAGTACTTC.